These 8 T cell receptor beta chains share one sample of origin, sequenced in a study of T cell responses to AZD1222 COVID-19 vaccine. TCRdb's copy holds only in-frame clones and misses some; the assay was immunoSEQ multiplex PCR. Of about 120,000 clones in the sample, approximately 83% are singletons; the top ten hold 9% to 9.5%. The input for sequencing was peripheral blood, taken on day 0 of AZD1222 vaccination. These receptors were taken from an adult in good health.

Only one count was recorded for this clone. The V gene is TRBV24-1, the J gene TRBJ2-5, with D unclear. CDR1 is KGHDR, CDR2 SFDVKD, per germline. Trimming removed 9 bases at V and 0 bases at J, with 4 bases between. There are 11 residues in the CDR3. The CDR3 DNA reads TGTGCCACCGGGCACCAAGAGACCCAGTACTTC. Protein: CATGHQETQYF.

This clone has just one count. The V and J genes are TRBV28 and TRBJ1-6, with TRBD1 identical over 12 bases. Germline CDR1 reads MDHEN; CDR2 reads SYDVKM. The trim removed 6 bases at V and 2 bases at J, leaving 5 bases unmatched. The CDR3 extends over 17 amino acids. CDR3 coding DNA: TGTGCCAGCAGGGCGGGACAGGGGGCCACCTATAATTCACCCCTCCACTTT. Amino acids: CASRAGQGATYNSPLHF. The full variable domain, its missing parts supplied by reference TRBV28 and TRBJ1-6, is DVKVTQSSRYLVKRTGEKVFLECVQDMDHENMFWYRQDPGLGLRLIYFSYDVKMKEKGDIPEGYSVSREKKERFSLILESASTNQTSMYLCASRAGQGATYNSPLHFGNGTRLTVT.

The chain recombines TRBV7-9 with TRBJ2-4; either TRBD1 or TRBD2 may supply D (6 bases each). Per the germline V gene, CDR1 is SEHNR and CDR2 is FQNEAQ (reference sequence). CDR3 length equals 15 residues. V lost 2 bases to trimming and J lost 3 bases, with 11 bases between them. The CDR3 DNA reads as TGTGCCAGCAGCTTAAAGGGGGGAGGCAAAAACATTCAGTACTTC. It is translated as CASSLKGGGKNIQYF.

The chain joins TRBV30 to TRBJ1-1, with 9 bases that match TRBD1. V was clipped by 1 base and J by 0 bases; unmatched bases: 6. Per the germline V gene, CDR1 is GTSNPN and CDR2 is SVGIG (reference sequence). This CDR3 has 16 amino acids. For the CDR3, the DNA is TGTGCCTGGAGTGCCGGGACAGGGTTTCTGAACACTGAAGCTTTCTTT. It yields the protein CAWSAGTGFLNTEAFF. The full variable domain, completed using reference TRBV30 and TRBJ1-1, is SQTIHQWPATLVQPVGSPLSLECTVEGTSNPNLYWYRQAAGRGLQLLFYSVGIGQISSEVPQNLSASRPQDRQFILSSKKLLLSDSGFYLCAWSAGTGFLNTEAFFGQGTRLTVV.

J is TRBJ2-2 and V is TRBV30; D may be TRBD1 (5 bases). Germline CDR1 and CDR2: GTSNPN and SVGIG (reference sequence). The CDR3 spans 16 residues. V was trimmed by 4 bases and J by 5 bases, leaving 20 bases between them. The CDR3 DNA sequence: TGTGCCTGGACCACCCTAAAACGACAGAATACCGGGGAGCTGTTTTTT. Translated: CAWTTLKRQNTGELFF.

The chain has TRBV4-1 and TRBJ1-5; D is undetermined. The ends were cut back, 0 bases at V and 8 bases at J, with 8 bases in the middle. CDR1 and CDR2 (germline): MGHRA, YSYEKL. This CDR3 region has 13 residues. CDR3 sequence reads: CASSQDHEEPQHF. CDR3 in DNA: TGCGCCAGCAGCCAAGATCACGAGGAGCCCCAGCATTTT.

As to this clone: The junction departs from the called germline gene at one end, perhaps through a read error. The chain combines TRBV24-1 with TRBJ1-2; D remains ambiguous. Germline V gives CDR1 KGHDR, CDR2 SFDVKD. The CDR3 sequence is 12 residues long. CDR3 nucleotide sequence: TGTGCCACCAGTGATCCCCCCGGTGGGATCCACTTC. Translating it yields CATSDPPGGIHF.

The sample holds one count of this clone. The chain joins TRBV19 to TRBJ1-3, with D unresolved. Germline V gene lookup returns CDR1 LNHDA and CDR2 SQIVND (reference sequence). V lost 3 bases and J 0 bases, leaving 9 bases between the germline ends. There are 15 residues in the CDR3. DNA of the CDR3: TGTGCCAGTAGTATTTCCACCAGCTCTGGAAACACCATATATTTT. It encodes CASSISTSSGNTIYF.